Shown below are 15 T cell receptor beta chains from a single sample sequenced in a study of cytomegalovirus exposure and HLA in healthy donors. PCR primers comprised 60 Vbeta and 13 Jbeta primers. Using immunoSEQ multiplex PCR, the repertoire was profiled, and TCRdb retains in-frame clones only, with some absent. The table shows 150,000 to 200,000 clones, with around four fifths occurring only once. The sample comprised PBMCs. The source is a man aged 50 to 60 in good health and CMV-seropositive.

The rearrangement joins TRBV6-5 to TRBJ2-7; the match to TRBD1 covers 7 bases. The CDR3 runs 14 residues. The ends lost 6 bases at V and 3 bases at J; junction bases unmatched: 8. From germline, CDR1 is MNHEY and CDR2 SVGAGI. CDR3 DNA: TGTGCCAGCAGAGGGACAGAGGGGGTCTACGAGCAGTACTTC. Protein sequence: CASRGTEGVYEQYF.

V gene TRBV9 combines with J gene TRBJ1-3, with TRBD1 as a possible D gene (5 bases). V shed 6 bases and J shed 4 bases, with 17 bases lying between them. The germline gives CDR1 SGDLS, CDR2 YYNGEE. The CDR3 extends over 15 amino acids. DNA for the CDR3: TGTGCCAGCACCCAGGGAGGTGCTCTGGGAAACACCATATATTTT. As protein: CASTQGGALGNTIYF.

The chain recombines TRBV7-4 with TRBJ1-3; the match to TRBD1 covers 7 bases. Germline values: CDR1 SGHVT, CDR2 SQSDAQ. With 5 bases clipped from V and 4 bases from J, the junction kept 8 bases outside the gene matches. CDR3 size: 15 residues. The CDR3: CASSRPGTEGNTIYF. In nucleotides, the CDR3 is TGTGCCAGCAGCAGACCAGGGACAGAAGGAAACACCATATATTTT.

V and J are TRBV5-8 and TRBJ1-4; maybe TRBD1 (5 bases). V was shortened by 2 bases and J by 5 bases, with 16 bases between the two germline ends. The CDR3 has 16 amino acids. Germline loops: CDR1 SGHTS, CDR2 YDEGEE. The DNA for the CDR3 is TGTGCCAGCAGCTTCGAACGGGGGTTCCCAAATGAAAAACTGTTTTTT. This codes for CASSFERGFPNEKLFF. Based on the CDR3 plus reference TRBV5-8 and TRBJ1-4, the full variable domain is EAGVTQSPTHLIKTRGQQATLRCSPISGHTSVYWYQQALGLGLQFLLWYDEGEERNRGNFPPRFSGRQFPNYSSELNVNALELEDSALYLCASSFERGFPNEKLFFGSGTQLSVL.

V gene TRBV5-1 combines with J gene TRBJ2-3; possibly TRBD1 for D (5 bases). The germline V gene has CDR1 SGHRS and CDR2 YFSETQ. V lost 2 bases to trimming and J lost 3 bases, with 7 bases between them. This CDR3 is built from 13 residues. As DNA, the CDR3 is TGCGCCAGCAGCTTAGGGGCTACAGATACGCAGTATTTT. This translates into CASSLGATDTQYF.

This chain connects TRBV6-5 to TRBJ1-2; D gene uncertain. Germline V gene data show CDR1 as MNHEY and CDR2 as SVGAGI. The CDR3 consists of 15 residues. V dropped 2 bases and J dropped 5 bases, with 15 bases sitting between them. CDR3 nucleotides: TGTGCCAGCAGTTACACTCTGGAAAGAGGGTATGGCTACACCTTC. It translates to CASSYTLERGYGYTF.

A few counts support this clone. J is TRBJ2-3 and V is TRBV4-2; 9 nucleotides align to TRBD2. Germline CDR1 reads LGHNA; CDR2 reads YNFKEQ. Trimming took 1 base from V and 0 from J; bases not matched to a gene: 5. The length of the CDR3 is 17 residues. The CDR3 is CASSQGRLAESTDTQYF. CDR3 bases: TGTGCCAGCAGCCAAGGGCGACTAGCGGAAAGCACAGATACGCAGTATTTT.

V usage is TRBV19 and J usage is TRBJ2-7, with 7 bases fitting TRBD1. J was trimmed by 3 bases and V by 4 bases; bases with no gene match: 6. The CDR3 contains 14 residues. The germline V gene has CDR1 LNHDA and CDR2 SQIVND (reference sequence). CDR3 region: CASSTQTGSYEQYF. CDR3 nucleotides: TGTGCCAGTAGTACCCAGACAGGGAGCTACGAGCAGTACTTC.

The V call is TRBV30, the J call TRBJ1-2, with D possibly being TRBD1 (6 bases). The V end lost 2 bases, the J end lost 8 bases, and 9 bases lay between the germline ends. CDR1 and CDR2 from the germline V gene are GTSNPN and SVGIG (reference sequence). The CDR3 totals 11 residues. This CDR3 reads CAWSRTEGYTF. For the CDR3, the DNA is TGTGCCTGGAGTAGGACAGAAGGCTACACCTTC.

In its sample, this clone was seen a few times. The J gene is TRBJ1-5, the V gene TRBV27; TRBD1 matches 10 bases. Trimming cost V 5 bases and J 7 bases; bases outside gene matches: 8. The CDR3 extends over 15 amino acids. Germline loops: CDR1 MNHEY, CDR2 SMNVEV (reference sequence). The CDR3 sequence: CASSTAGQGNQPQHF. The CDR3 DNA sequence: TGTGCCAGCAGTACGGCGGGACAGGGGAACCAGCCCCAGCATTTT.

In DNA form, the CDR3 reads TGTGCCAGCAGCTTTGGGACAGGGGGCGCCGGGGAGCTGTTTTTT. Its translation is CASSFGTGGAGELFF. This chain joins TRBV7-3 and TRBJ2-2, with 12 bases that match TRBD1. V lost 3 bases, J lost 6 bases, and 2 bases stayed unmatched. This CDR3 has 15 amino acids. Germline CDR1 and CDR2: SGHTA and FQGTGA.

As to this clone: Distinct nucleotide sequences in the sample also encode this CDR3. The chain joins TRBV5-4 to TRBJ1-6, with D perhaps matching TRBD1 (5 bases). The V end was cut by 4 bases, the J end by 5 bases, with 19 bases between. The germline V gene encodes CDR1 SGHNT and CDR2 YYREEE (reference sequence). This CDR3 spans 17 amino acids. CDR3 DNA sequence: TGTGCCAGCAGCCTTGGGGGGGGGTTAGGCGATAATTCACCCCTCCACTTT. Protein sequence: CASSLGGGLGDNSPLHF.

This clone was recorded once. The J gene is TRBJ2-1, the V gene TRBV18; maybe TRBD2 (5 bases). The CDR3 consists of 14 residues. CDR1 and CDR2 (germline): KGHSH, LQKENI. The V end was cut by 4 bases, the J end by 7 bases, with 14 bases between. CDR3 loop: CASSQVGVVNEQFF. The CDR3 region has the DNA TGTGCCAGCTCACAGGTGGGAGTAGTAAATGAGCAGTTCTTC.

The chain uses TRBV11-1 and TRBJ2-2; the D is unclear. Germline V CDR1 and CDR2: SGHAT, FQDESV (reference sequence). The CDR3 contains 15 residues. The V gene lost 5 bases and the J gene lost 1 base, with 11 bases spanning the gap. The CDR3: CASSPRRQNTGELFF. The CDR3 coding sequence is TGTGCCAGCAGCCCCCGCCGACAGAACACCGGGGAGCTGTTTTTT.

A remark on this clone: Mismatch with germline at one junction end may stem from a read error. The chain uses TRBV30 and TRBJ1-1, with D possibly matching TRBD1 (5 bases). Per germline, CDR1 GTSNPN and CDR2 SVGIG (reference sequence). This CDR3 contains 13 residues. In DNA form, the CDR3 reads TGTGCCTGGGGTGTGGGGGGGAACACTGAAGCTTTCTTT. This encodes CAWGVGGNTEAFF.